These 2 T cell receptor beta chains were all obtained from the same sample, sequenced in a study of cytomegalovirus exposure and HLA in healthy donors. PCR was performed using 60 Vbeta and 13 Jbeta primers. Measured with immunoSEQ multiplex PCR; TCRdb has only the in-frame clones, and not every one. The table has roughly 98,000 clones, approximately 74% seen once; the top ten hold more than 2.5%. The sequenced sample was PBMCs. These receptors were taken from a female donor in good health and CMV-seropositive.

The chain has TRBV21-1 and TRBJ1-6. TRBV21-1 is given as a pseudogene. This CDR3 has 14 residues. This chain's CDR3 is CASSKHSAGSPLHF. The CDR3 bases are TGTGCCAGCAGCAAACACTCAGCGGGTTCACCCCTCCACTTT.

DNA of the CDR3: TGTGCCAGCAGCTTAGGTGGGGGGTATGGCTACACCTTC. This translates into CASSLGGGYGYTF. The V gene is TRBV7-2, the J gene TRBJ1-2; maybe TRBD1 (5 bases). This CDR3 is 13 amino acids long. The V end lost 1 base, the J end lost 5 bases, and 8 bases lay between the germline ends. Germline CDR1 reads SGHTA; CDR2 reads FQGNSA.